Listed below are T cell receptor beta chains from one sample, sequenced in a study of blood T cell repertoires in COVID-19. TCRdb's table, derived via immunoSEQ multiplex PCR, lists solely in-frame clones and lacks some. The table has approximately 200,000 clones, 79% seen once. The sample was peripheral blood. The receptors shown here come from a man in his fifties or sixties with active or convalescent COVID-19. The CDR3 runs from the conserved cysteine through the conserved F or W. The D gene is left open where the match is weak. Rows may omit the clone size; those that give it use once, few, many or a size class.

size,D,J,V,CDR3,DNA
.,TRBD1,TRBJ1-5,TRBV9,CASSATGGGQPQHF,TGTGCCAGCAGCGCTACAGGGGGAGGTCAGCCCCAGCATTTT
.,.,TRBJ2-1,TRBV5-1,CASSQGSYNEQFF,TGCGCCAGCAGCCAGGGCTCCTACAATGAGCAGTTCTTC
once,TRBD2,TRBJ2-6,TRBV23-1,CASRSRWGGTYGANVLTF,TGCGCCAGCAGATCACGTTGGGGAGGGACGTATGGGGCCAACGTCCTGACTTTC
.,TRBD1,TRBJ1-5,TRBV28,CASSAPGDRRLSNQPQHF,TGTGCCAGCAGTGCCCCCGGGGACAGGAGACTTAGCAATCAGCCCCAGCATTTT
.,.,TRBJ1-2,TRBV7-8,CASSLGPDYGYTF,TGTGCCAGCAGCTTGGGGCCAGATTATGGCTACACCTTC
.,.,TRBJ2-1,TRBV29-1,CSVRGGTSRSTYNEQFF,TGCAGCGTACGAGGTGGGACAAGCCGAAGTACCTACAATGAGCAGTTCTTC
once,TRBD1,TRBJ1-4,TRBV5-1,CASSRNTGDGEKLFF,TGCGCCAGCAGCCGAAATACAGGGGATGGAGAAAAACTGTTTTTT
.,.,TRBJ2-7,TRBV11-2,CASSLDRHSSYEQYF,TGTGCCAGCAGCTTAGATCGGCACAGCTCCTACGAGCAGTACTTC
.,.,TRBJ2-3,TRBV10-3,CAISSGLGYTDTQYF,TGTGCCATCAGTTCAGGACTGGGATACACAGATACGCAGTATTTT
.,.,TRBJ1-1,TRBV25-1,CASSELGNTEAFF,TGTGCCAGCAGTGAACTCGGGAACACTGAAGCTTTCTTT
.,.,TRBJ1-5,TRBV5-1,CASSLDQGDNQPQHF,TGCGCCAGCAGCTTGGACCAGGGTGACAATCAGCCCCAGCATTTT
.,.,TRBJ2-5,TRBV21-1,CASSLQGSETQYF,TGTGCCAGCAGCCTACAGGGGAGTGAGACCCAGTACTTC
.,TRBD1,TRBJ1-6,TRBV7-3,CASSSKGGTGNSPLHF,TGTGCCAGCAGCTCAAAGGGTGGGACAGGAAATTCACCCCTCCACTTT
.,TRBD2,TRBJ2-3,TRBV19,CASSIRTSGSRTDTQYF,TGTGCCAGTAGTATCAGGACTAGCGGGAGTAGAACAGATACGCAGTATTTT
once,.,TRBJ2-2,TRBV6-2/TRBV6-3,CASSLTVPGELFF,TGTGCCAGCAGTTTGACTGTCCCCGGGGAGCTGTTTTTT
once,TRBD2,TRBJ2-1,TRBV5-6,CASSGSGGSYNEQFF,TGTGCCAGCAGCGGCAGCGGGGGCTCCTACAATGAGCAGTTCTTC
.,.,TRBJ1-2,TRBV14,CASSHTGDLYGYTF,TGTGCCAGCAGCCACACAGGAGATTTATATGGCTACACCTTC
many,TRBD1,TRBJ2-1,TRBV11-3,CASSLEGGSGRNEQFF,TGTGCCAGCAGCTTAGAAGGGGGCAGCGGACGGAATGAGCAGTTCTTC
once,TRBD1,TRBJ1-2,TRBV6-5,CASRQGAQGYTF,TGTGCCAGCAGACAGGGGGCGCAGGGCTACACCTTC
.,.,TRBJ1-4,TRBV4-2,CASSQDGEKLFF,TGTGCCAGCAGCCAAGACGGTGAAAAACTGTTTTTT
.,.,TRBJ1-1,TRBV30,CAWRATNFEAFF,TGTGCCTGGAGGGCGACTAACTTTGAAGCTTTCTTT
.,.,TRBJ1-1,TRBV9,CASTEREGNTEAFF,TGTGCCAGCACCGAGAGGGAGGGGAACACTGAAGCTTTCTTT
.,TRBD2,TRBJ2-7,TRBV15,CATSRLAGGGYEQYF,TGTGCCACCAGCAGGCTAGCGGGAGGGGGGTACGAGCAGTACTTC
.,.,TRBJ2-5,TRBV29-1,CSVYGGYQETQYF,TGCAGCGTTTATGGCGGGTACCAAGAGACCCAGTACTTC